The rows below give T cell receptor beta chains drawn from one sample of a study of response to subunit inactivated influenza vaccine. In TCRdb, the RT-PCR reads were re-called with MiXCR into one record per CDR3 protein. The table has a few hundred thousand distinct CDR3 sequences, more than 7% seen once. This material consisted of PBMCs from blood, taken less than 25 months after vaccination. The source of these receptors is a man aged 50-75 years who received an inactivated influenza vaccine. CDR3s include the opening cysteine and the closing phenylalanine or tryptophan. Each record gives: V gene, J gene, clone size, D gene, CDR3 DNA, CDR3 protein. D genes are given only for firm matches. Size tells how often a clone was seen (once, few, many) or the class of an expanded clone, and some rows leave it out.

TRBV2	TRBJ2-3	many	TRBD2	TGTGCCAGCAGTGAAGGGCTAGCGGGGGGAGGTATAGATACGCAGTATTTT	CASSEGLAGGGIDTQYF
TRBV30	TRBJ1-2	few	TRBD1	TGTGCCTGGAGTGTAGACAGGGGACACTATGGCTACACCTTC	CAWSVDRGHYGYTF
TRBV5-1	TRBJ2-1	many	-	TGCGCCAGCAGCTTGGCGGCGACTACGAATGAGCAGTTCTTC	CASSLAATTNEQFF
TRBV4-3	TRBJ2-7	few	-	TGCGCCAGCAGCCAATTGGCGACGAGCGCCTACGAGCAGTACTTC	CASSQLATSAYEQYF
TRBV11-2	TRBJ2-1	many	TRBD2	TGTGCCAGCAGGACTAGCGACAATGAGCAGTTCTTC	CASRTSDNEQFF
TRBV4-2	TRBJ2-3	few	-	TGTGCCAGCAGCCAAGATCCTACAACTGATACGCAGTATTTT	CASSQDPTTDTQYF
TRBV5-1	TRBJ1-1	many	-	TGCGCCAGCAGCTTGGTGGCAAATGAAGCTTTCTTT	CASSLVANEAFF
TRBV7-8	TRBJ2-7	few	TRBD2	TGTGCCAGCAGCGCATCTAGCGGTCCCTACGAGCAGTACTTC	CASSASSGPYEQYF
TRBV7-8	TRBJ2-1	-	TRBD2	TGTGCCAGCAGCTTAGGGTTGTCTAGCGGGAGCTCCTACAATGAGCAGTTCTTC	CASSLGLSSGSSYNEQFF
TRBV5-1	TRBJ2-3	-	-	TGCGCCAGCAGCTTTAATGGGGGCACAGATACGCAGTATTTT	CASSFNGGTDTQYF
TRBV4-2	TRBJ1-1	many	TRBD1	TGTGCCAGCAGCCGAAGGACAGGGATGAACACTGAAGCTTTCTTT	CASSRRTGMNTEAFF
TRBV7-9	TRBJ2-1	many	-	TGTGCCAGCAGCACCCGGGACCGCGGTGGGGATGAGCAGTTCTTC	CASSTRDRGGDEQFF
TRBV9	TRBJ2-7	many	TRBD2	TGTGCCAGCAGCCCCACCGGGACTAGCGGCTACGAGCAGTACTTC	CASSPTGTSGYEQYF
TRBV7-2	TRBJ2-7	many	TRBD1	TGTGCCAGCAGCTTAGAAGACAGGGAACAGTACTTC	CASSLEDREQYF
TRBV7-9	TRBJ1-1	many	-	TGTGCCAGCAGCTTTGGACATCTGAACACTGAAGCTTTCTTT	CASSFGHLNTEAFF
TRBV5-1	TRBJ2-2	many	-	TGCGCCAGCAGCTTGGTTTGGTTCGGGGGAACGAACACCGGGGAGCTGTTTTTT	CASSLVWFGGTNTGELFF
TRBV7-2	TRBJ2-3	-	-	TGTGCCAGCAGCCCCCGTGGGGGTAGGGTCGATACGCAGTATTTT	CASSPRGGRVDTQYF
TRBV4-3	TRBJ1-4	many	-	TGCGCCAGCAGCAAGTACAGGGCAACTAATGAAAAACTGTTTTTT	CASSKYRATNEKLFF
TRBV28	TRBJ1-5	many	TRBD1	TGTGCCATACGGAGGACAGGGCCCAATCAGCCCCAGCATTTT	CAIRRTGPNQPQHF
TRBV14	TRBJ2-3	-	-	TGTGCCAGCAGCCATTGGGATACGCAGTATTTT	CASSHWDTQYF
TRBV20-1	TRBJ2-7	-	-	TGCAGTGCTAGTCGGCAGGGTTTGCCGTACGAGCAGTACTTC	CSASRQGLPYEQYF
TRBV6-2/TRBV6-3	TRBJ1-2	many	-	TGTGCCAGCAGTTTAAACAGGAACTATGGCTACACCTTC	CASSLNRNYGYTF
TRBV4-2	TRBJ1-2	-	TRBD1	TGTGCCAGCAGCCAAGACAAGACAGGGGGCTATGGCTACACCTTC	CASSQDKTGGYGYTF
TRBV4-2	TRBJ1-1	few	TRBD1	TGTGCCAGCAGCCACCCGGGACAGGGGATCACTGAAGCTTTCTTT	CASSHPGQGITEAFF
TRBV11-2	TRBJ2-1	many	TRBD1	TGTGCCAGCAGCTTAGCCGGGACAGGGTTTTCCAATGAGCAGTTCTTC	CASSLAGTGFSNEQFF
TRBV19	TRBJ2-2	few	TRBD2	TGTGCCAGTAGCACACTGGGACTAGCGGGCCCCGGGGAGCTGTTTTTT	CASSTLGLAGPGELFF
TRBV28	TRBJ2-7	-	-	TGTGCCAGCACCCCAGGGGTCTCCGAGCAGTACTTC	CASTPGVSEQYF
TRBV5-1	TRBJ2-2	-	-	TGCGCCAGCAGCTTGTATAACCCCACGAACACCGGGGAGCTGTTTTTT	CASSLYNPTNTGELFF
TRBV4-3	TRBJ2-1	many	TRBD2	TGCGCCAGCAGCCAAAGCGGGAGCCGGTACAATGAGCAGTTCTTC	CASSQSGSRYNEQFF
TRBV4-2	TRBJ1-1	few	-	TGTGCCAGCAGCCAAGATATGAGGGTAAGGGGCAACACTGAAGCTTTCTTT	CASSQDMRVRGNTEAFF
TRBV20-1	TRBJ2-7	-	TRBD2	TGCTGTGCTAGAGATCGAAGCGGGAGCCCTTCCTACGAGCAGTACTTC	CCARDRSGSPSYEQYF
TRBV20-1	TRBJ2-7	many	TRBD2	TGCAGTGCCAGGACTAGCGGGGGCTACGAGCAGTACTTC	CSARTSGGYEQYF
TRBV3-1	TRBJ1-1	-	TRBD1	TGTGCCAGCAGCCGCAGCCGGGACAGCACTGAAGCTTTCTTT	CASSRSRDSTEAFF
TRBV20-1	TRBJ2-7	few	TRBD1	TGCAGTGCTGAGACCCCGGGCAGGGGGCTCTACGAGCAGTACTTC	CSAETPGRGLYEQYF
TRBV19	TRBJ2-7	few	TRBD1	TGTGCCAGTAGTATATCCCCCCCGTACAGGGGGCCTTACGAGCAGTACTTC	CASSISPPYRGPYEQYF
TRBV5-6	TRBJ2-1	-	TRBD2	TGTGCCAGCACCATGGGACTAGCGGGATCACGACAGCAGTTCTTC	CASTMGLAGSRQQFF
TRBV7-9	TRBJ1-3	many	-	TGTGCCAGCAGCCGGGGGGACACCATATATTTT	CASSRGDTIYF
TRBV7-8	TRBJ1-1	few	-	TGTGCCAGCAGCTTAGCGGGGGGGACACCCCCTGGGGTCGCTTTCTTT	CASSLAGGTPPGVAFF
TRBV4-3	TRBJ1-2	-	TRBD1	TGCGCCAGCAGCCAGGGACAGGGCTGGGCTAACTATGGCTACACCTTC	CASSQGQGWANYGYTF
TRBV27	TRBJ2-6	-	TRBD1	TGTGCCAGCGGCCTGGGACAGGGGAGGAGTGGGGCCAACGTCCTGACTTTC	CASGLGQGRSGANVLTF
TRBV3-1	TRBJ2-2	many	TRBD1	TGTGCCAGCAGCCAACAGACAGGGTTCACCGGGGAGCTGTTTTTT	CASSQQTGFTGELFF
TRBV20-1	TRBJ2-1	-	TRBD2	TGCAGTGCTAGACGGGGGGGGGCCTATGAGCAGTTCTTC	CSARRGGAYEQFF
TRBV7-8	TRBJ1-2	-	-	TGTGCCAGCAGCTTAGCAGGACGGGATCACGATGGCTACACCTTC	CASSLAGRDHDGYTF
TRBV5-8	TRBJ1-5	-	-	TGTGCCAGCAGCTGGTGGAGCCGTACCAGCAATCAGCCCCAGCATTTT	CASSWWSRTSNQPQHF
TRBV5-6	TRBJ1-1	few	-	TGTGCCAGCAGCTTGGCCGTCTCGCCCGGGAATACTGAAGCTTTCTTT	CASSLAVSPGNTEAFF
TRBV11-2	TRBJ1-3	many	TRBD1	TGTGCCAGCAGCTTAGCAGGGGGCGGAAACACCATATATTTT	CASSLAGGGNTIYF
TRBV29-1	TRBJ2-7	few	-	TGCAGCGTTTCCCCCGGCGCCTACTACGAGCAGTACTTC	CSVSPGAYYEQYF
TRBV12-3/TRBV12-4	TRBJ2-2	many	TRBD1	TGTGCCAGCAGTTTCCCGGGACAGGGGCGCAGCACCGGGGAGCTGTTTTTT	CASSFPGQGRSTGELFF
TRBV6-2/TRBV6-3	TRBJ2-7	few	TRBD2	TGTGCCAGCAGGAGGGGAAGTTTCGGGAGGGCCGGGGACGAGCAGTACTTC	CASRRGSFGRAGDEQYF
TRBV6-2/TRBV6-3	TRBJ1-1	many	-	TGTGCCAGCAGTTACGGTGGCACTGAAGCTTTCTTT	CASSYGGTEAFF
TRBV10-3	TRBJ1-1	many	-	TGTGCCATCAGTGAGTGGACGGGGAACACTGAAGCTTTCTTT	CAISEWTGNTEAFF
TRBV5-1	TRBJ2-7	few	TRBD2	TGCGCCAGCAGCTTGGAGGCGGGAGGGCTTTTTTCCACCGCCAACTACGAGCAGTACTTC	CASSLEAGGLFSTANYEQYF
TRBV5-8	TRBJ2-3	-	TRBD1	TGTGCCAGCAGCTTGGGCCGGGACAGGGCATCGGATACGCAGTATTTT	CASSLGRDRASDTQYF
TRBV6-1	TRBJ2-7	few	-	TGTGCCAGCAGTGAATCGGGGCTCGAGCAGTACTTC	CASSESGLEQYF